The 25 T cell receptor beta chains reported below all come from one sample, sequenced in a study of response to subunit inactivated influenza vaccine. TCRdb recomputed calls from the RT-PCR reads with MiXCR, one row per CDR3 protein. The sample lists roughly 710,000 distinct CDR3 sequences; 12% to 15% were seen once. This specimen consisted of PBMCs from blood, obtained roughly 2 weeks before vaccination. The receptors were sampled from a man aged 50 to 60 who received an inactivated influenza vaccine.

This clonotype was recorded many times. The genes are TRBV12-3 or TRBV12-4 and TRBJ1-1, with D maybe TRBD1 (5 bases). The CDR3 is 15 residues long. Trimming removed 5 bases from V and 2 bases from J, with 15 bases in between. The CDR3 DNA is TGTGCCAGCAGTACGTACCGGGACCGCAACACTGAAGCTTTCTTT. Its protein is CASSTYRDRNTEAFF.

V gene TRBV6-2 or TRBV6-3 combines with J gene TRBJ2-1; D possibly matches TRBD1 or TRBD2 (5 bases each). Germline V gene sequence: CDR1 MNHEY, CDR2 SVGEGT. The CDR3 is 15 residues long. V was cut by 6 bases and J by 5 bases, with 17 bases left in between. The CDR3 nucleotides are TGTGCCAGCAGGCCATCCGGGACGGACGACAATGAGCAGTTCTTC. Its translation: CASRPSGTDDNEQFF.

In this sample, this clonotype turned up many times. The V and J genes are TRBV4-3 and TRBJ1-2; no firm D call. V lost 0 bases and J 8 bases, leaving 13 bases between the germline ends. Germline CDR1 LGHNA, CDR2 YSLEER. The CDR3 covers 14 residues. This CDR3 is CASSQDASLLGYTF. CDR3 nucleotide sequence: TGCGCCAGCAGCCAAGACGCCAGCCTCTTGGGCTACACCTTC.

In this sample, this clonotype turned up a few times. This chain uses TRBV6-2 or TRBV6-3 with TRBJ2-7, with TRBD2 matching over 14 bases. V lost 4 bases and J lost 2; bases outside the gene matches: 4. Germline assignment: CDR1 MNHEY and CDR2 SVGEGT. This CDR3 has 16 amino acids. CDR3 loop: CASSWTSGGPPYEQYF. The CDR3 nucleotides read TGTGCCAGCAGTTGGACTAGCGGGGGGCCCCCCTACGAGCAGTACTTC.

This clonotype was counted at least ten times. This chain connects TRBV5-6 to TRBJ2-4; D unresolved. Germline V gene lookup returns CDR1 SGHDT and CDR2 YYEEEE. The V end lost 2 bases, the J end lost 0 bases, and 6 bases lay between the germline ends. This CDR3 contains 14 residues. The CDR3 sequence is CASSFLLAKNIQYF. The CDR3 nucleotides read TGTGCCAGCAGCTTCCTATTAGCCAAAAACATTCAGTACTTC.

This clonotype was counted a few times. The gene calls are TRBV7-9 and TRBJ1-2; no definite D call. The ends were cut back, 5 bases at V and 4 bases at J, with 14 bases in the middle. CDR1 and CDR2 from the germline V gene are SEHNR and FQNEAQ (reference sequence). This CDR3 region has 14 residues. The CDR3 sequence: CASSPSSGFYGYTF. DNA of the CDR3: TGTGCCAGCAGCCCCTCGTCGGGGTTCTATGGCTACACCTTC.

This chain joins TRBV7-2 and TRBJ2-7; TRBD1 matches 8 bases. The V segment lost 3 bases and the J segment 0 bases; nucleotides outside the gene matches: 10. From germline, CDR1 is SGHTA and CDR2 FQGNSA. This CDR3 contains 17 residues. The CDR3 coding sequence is TGTGCCAGCAGCTTTACACCAGGGGGCGTAGTCTCCTACGAGCAGTACTTC. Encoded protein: CASSFTPGGVVSYEQYF.

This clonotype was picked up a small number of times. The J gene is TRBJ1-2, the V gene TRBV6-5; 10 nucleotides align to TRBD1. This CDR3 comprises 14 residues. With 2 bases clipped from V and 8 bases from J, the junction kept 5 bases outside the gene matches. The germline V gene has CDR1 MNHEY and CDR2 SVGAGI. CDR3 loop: CASSYGQGVGGYTF. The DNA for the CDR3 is TGTGCCAGCAGTTACGGACAGGGGGTTGGGGGCTACACCTTC.

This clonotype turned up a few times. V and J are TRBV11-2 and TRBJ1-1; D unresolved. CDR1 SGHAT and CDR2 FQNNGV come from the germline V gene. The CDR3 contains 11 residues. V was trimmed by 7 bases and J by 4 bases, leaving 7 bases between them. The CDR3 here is CASTRGTEAFF. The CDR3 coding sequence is TGTGCCAGCACCCGGGGCACTGAAGCTTTCTTT.

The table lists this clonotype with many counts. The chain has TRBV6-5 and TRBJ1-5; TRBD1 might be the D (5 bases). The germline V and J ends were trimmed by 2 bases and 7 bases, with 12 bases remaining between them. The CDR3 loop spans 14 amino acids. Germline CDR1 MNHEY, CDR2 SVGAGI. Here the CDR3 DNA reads TGTGCCAGCAGTTACGGCAGGGTGGGGCAGCCCCAGCATTTT. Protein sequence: CASSYGRVGQPQHF.

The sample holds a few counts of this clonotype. CDR3 coding DNA: TGCAGTGCTAGCGCTCTAGCACTCAACGGGGGCCATGAGCAGTTCTTC. This encodes CSASALALNGGHEQFF. The V call is TRBV20-1, the J call TRBJ2-1; perhaps D is TRBD1 or TRBD2 (6 bases each). The V gene lost 3 bases and the J gene lost 8 bases, with 23 bases spanning the gap. Germline-derived CDR1 and CDR2 are DFQATT and SNEGSKA (reference sequence). This CDR3 is 16 amino acids long.

DNA of the CDR3: TGCAGGGGACCGGGACCGTACTACACCTTC. Its protein product is CRGPGPYYTF. This chain links TRBV20-1 with TRBJ1-2; D possibly corresponds to TRBD1 (5 bases). Germline CDR1 is DFQATT and CDR2 is SNEGSKA (reference sequence). The length of the CDR3 is 10 residues.

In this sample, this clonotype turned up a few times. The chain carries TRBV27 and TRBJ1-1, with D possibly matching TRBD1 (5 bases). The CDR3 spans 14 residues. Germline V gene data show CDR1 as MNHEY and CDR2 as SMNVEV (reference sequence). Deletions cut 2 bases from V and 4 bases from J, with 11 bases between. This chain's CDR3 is CASSLQGLATEAFF. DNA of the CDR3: TGTGCCAGCAGTTTACAGGGTTTGGCCACTGAAGCTTTCTTT.

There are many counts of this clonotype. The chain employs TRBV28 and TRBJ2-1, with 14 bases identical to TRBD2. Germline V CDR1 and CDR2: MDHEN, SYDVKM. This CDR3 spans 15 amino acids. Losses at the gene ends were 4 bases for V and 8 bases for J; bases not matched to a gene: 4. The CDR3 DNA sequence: TGTGCCAGCAGTTCGCCGGGACTAGCGGGAGATGAGCAGTTCTTC. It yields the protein CASSSPGLAGDEQFF.

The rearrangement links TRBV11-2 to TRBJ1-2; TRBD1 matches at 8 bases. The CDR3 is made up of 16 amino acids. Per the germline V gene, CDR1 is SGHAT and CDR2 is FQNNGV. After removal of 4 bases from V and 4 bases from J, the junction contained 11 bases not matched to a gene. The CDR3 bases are TGTGCCAGCAGCTCATCTCGGACAGGGCTAACCTATGGCTACACCTTC. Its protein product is CASSSSRTGLTYGYTF.

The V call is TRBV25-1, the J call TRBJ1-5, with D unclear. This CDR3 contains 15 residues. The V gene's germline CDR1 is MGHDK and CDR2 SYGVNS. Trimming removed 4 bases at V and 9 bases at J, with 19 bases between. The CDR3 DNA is TGTGCCAGCAGTGCCCCGGGGAGCCGTGACCGGCCCCAGCATTTT. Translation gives CASSAPGSRDRPQHF.

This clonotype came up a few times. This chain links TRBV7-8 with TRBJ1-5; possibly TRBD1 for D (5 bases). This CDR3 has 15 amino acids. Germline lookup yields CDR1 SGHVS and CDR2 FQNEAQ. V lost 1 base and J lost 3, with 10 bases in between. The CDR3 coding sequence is TGTGCCAGCAGCTTAGATAGACAGCACAATCAGCCCCAGCATTTT. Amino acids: CASSLDRQHNQPQHF.

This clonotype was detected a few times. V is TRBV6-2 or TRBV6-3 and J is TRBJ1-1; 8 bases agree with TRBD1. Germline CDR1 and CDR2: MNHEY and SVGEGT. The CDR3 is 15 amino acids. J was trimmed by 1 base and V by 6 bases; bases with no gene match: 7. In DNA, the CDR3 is TGTGCCAGCAGAGAAGGACAGGGAACGAACACTGAAGCTTTCTTT. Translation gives CASREGQGTNTEAFF.

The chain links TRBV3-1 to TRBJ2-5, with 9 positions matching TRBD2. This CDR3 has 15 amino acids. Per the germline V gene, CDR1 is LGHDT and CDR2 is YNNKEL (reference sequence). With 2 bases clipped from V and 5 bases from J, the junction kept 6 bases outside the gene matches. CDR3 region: CASSQRGRAGETQYF. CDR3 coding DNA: TGTGCCAGCAGCCAACGCGGGAGGGCCGGGGAGACCCAGTACTTC.

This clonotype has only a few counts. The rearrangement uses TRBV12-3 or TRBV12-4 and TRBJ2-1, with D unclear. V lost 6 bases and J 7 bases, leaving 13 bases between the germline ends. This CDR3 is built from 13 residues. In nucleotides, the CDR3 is TGTGCCAGCAGGGCTACAGTGGGTAATGAGCAGTTCTTC. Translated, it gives CASRATVGNEQFF.

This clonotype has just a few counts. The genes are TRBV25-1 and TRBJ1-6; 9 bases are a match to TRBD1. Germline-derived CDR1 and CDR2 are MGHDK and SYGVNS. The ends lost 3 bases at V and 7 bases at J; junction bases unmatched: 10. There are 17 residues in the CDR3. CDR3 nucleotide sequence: TGTGCCAGCAGTGAGCATCCGGGACAGGGCAAGAATTCACCCCTCCACTTT. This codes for CASSEHPGQGKNSPLHF.

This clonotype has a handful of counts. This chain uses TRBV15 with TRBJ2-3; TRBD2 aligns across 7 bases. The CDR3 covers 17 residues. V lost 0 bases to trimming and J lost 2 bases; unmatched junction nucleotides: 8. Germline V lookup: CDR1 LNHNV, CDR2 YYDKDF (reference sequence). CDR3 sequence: CATSRDSQRDITDTQYF. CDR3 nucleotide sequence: TGTGCCACCAGCAGAGATAGCCAGCGGGATATCACAGATACGCAGTATTTT.

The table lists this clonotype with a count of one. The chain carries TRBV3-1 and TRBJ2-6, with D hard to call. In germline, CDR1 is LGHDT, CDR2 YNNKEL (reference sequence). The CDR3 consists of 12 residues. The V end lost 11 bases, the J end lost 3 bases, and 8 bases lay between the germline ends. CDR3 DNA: TGTGCCGCCCTCGGTGGGGCCAACGTCCTGACTTTC. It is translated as CAALGGANVLTF. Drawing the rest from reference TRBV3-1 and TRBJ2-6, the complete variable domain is DTAVSQTPKYLVTQMGNDKSIKCEQNLGHDTMYWYKQDSKKFLKIMFSYNNKELIINETVPNRFSPKSPDKAHLNLHINSLELGDSAVYFCAALGGANVLTFGAGSRLTVL.

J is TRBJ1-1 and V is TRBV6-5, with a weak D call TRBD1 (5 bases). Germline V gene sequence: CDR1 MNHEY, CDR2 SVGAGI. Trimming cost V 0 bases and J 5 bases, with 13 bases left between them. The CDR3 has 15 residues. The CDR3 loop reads CASSYSREGSTEAFF. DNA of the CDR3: TGTGCCAGCAGTTACTCGAGGGAGGGGAGTACTGAAGCTTTCTTT.

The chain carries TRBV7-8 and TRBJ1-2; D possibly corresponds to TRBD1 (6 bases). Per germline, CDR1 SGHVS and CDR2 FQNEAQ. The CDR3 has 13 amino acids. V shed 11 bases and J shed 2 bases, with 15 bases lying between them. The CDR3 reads CASGQGSNYGYTF. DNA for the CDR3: TGTGCCTCGGGGCAGGGGTCCAACTATGGCTACACCTTC.